This T cell receptor (beta chain) was sequenced during a study of blood T cell repertoires in COVID-19. In the study overall: T cells, B-cell-depleted T cells, or PBMCs provided the cDNA or gDNA that served as material.

Sequenced by immunoSEQ multiplex PCR; TCRdb stores in-frame clones only, minus some. Of approximately 290,000 clones in the sample, around 92% were seen once. The source of this sequence is a woman aged 25 to 39 with COVID-19, enrolled during active disease. Source material: peripheral blood.

In nucleotides, the CDR3 is TGTGCCAGCAGCGTATCACACTCCTACGAGCAGTACTTC. Translation: CASSVSHSYEQYF. The V and J genes are TRBV9 and TRBJ2-7; D gene uncertain. Per the germline V gene, CDR1 is SGDLS and CDR2 is YYNGEE. Trimming pared 1 base from V and 0 bases from J, leaving 5 bases between. This CDR3 contains 13 residues.